This TCR beta chain was found in a study of blood T cell repertoires in COVID-19. The overall study: The United States, Italy and Spain were the sources of the acute and convalescent COVID-19 samples. T cells, B-cell-depleted T cells, or PBMCs provided the cDNA or gDNA that served as material.

Germline values: CDR1 SGDLS, CDR2 YYNGEE. The CDR3 extends over 14 amino acids. V was cut by 4 bases and J by 8 bases, with 16 bases left in between. Per the original methods: Quantification of nucleated cells was approximated via reference gene primer amplification. TCRdb's table, derived via immunoSEQ multiplex PCR, lists solely in-frame clones and lacks some. V, J and clone size derive from that table, while D and trimming were established from the DNA sequence. The sample lists about 130,000 clones, around 85% occurring once. Those who participated ranged in age from roughly 18 to 89 years and resided in approximately 26 US areas.

The chain uses TRBV9 and TRBJ1-3, with D possibly matching TRBD1 (5 bases). The sample comprised PBMCs or T cells enriched from blood (not recorded which). The TCR comes from a man aged 45-60 years who had recovered from COVID-19. Here the CDR3 reads CASSSQAGMDTIYF. The CDR3 DNA follows: TGTGCCAGCAGCTCCCAGGCAGGGATGGACACCATATATTTT.